The 18 T cell receptor beta chains below were found in one sample sequenced in a study of CD8+CD57+ T cells in acquired aplastic anemia. The template for TCR beta VDJ and CDR3 sequence profiling was genomic DNA. TCRdb re-derived calls from the reads in MiXCR, one entry per CDR3 protein. The sample contains about 220,000 distinct CDR3 sequences, approximately 35% of which appear only once. Sequenced input: sorted CD4+, CD8+, or CD8+CD57+ T cells (not recorded which) from PBMCs. Receptor source: a human donor in good health, serving as a control.

The rearrangement links TRBV18 to TRBJ2-4; TRBD1 matches at 7 bases. The length of the CDR3 is 14 residues. Germline CDR1 reads KGHSH; CDR2 reads LQKENI. The V gene end was trimmed by 2 bases and the J gene end by 5 bases; junction bases not matched to a gene: 3. The CDR3 here is CASSPGTEQNIQYF. The CDR3, as DNA: TGTGCCAGCTCACCAGGGACAGAGCAAAACATTCAGTACTTC.

As for this clonotype: One base away lies a much larger clone, so this may be a sequencing read error. The chain uses TRBV30 and TRBJ1-6, with D unresolved. CDR3 size: 13 residues. Per the germline V gene, CDR1 is GTSNPN and CDR2 is SVGIG (reference sequence). The CDR3 is CAWSEDHNPPLHF. The CDR3 DNA reads TGTGCCTGGAGTGAGGACCATAATCCACCCCTCCACTTT.

This clonotype was observed many times. This chain connects TRBV19 to TRBJ2-1, with TRBD2 identical over 7 bases. From germline, CDR1 is LNHDA and CDR2 SQIVND (reference sequence). Trimming cost V 7 bases and J 2 bases; bases outside gene matches: 11. The length of the CDR3 is 16 residues. The CDR3 sequence: CASTLGLGGPYNEQFF. CDR3 in DNA: TGTGCCAGTACCCTCGGACTAGGCGGCCCCTACAATGAGCAGTTCTTC.

This clonotype was seen ten or more times. The chain combines TRBV7-3 with TRBJ1-1, with D uncertain. Trimming shortened V by 5 bases and J by 11 bases, and 18 bases separated the two germline ends. This CDR3 is 13 amino acids long. Germline V CDR1 and CDR2: SGHTA, FQGTGA. CDR3: CASSPNLGPEAFF. Here the CDR3 DNA reads TGTGCCAGCAGCCCTAATCTGGGCCCCGAGGCTTTCTTT.

In the case of this clonotype: Given a much more abundant clone one base away, this may be a read error. J is TRBJ2-3 and V is TRBV20-1; perhaps TRBD2 as D (6 bases). V lost 2 bases, J lost 4 bases, and 19 bases lay in between. Germline V gene data show CDR1 as DFQATT and CDR2 as SNEGSKA (reference sequence). The length of the CDR3 is 16 residues. CDR3 protein: CSARSGTACTADTQYF. The CDR3 DNA reads as TGCAGTGCTAGATCTGGGACTGCATGTACGGCAGATACGCAGTATTTT.

This clonotype occurred many times. This sequence joins TRBV7-9 and TRBJ1-3; 7 nucleotides match TRBD1. The CDR3 is made up of 14 amino acids. CDR1 is SEHNR and CDR2 is FQNEAQ in the germline V gene (reference sequence). With V trimmed by 5 bases and J by 3 bases, 4 bases remained unmatched. The CDR3 here is CASSPWTGGNTIYF. DNA for the CDR3: TGTGCCAGCAGCCCGTGGACAGGTGGAAACACCATATATTTT. Full variable domain (outside the CDR3, taken from reference TRBV7-9 and TRBJ1-3): DTGVSQNPRHKITKRGQNVTFRCDPISEHNRLYWYRQTLGQGPEFLTYFQNEAQLEKSRLLSDRFSAERPKGSFSTLEIQRTEQGDSAMYLCASSPWTGGNTIYFGEGSWLTVV.

This clonotype occurred a few times. This sequence may be a read error, since a much larger clone differs from it by one base. The conserved phenylalanine or tryptophan normally closing the CDR3 is absent here, so this likely arose from a read error. For the CDR3, the DNA is TGTGCCAGCAGTCGGGAGACTGAAGCTTTCTCT. It translates to CASSRETEAFS. J is TRBJ1-1 and V is TRBV12-3 or TRBV12-4; D remains unclear. Trimming stripped 5 bases from V and 5 bases from J, with 6 bases between. CDR3 length equals 11 residues.

This rearrangement joins TRBV6-1 to TRBJ1-6, with D hard to call. Germline V lookup: CDR1 MNHNS, CDR2 SASEGT. The CDR3 contains 17 residues. The V gene lost 3 bases and the J gene lost 7 bases, with 19 bases spanning the gap. The CDR3 DNA reads TGTGCCAGCAGTGATACTCCAGGCGGGCGCGGGAATTCACCCCTCCACTTT. It encodes CASSDTPGGRGNSPLHF.

This clonotype was counted many times. The V call is TRBV20-1, the J call TRBJ1-2, with 7 bases fitting TRBD1. CDR1 and CDR2 (germline): DFQATT, SNEGSKA (reference sequence). Trimming took 6 bases from V and 5 from J; bases not matched to a gene: 9. The length of the CDR3 is 13 residues. The CDR3 DNA is TGCAGTGCAAAGACCGGGACAGCTTATGGCTACACCTTC. Its translation is CSAKTGTAYGYTF.

This clonotype was counted at least ten times. This sequence joins TRBV12-3 or TRBV12-4 and TRBJ2-2; D is ambiguous. Trimming pared 3 bases from V and 4 bases from J, leaving 12 bases between. The CDR3 runs to 15 residues. The CDR3 DNA sequence: TGTGCCAGCAGTTTGATCGCTGAAGGCACCGGGGAGCTGTTTTTT. Amino acids: CASSLIAEGTGELFF.

This clonotype has a count of ten or more. The rearrangement joins TRBV7-3 to TRBJ2-2; D not certain. Between the trimmed V and J ends, which lost 3 bases and 0 bases, there was a span of 2 bases. The CDR3 length is 13 residues. Per the germline V gene, CDR1 is SGHTA and CDR2 is FQGTGA. The CDR3 spells CASSLPNTGELFF. CDR3 nucleotides: TGTGCCAGCAGCTTGCCGAACACCGGGGAGCTGTTTTTT.

This clonotype appeared a few times. The chain has TRBV9 and TRBJ2-1; 7 bases map to TRBD1. V shed 2 bases, J shed 7 bases, and the junction held 6 bases outside the gene matches. The CDR3 covers 14 residues. Looked up from germline, CDR1 is SGDLS and CDR2 is YYNGEE. CDR3 region: CASSVTGNGNEQFF. The DNA for the CDR3 is TGTGCCAGCAGCGTGACAGGGAATGGAAATGAGCAGTTCTTC.

This chain connects TRBV25-1 to TRBJ1-5; unclear D gene. CDR3 length: 16 residues. The germline CDR1 and CDR2 sequences are MGHDK and SYGVNS. Trimming removed 5 bases at V and 2 bases at J, with 16 bases between. DNA for the CDR3: TGTGCCAGCAGTCCCCGACTACTTAAGGGCAATCAGCCCCAGCATTTT. This translates into CASSPRLLKGNQPQHF. Together with reference TRBV25-1 and TRBJ1-5, the CDR3 gives the full variable domain: EADIYQTPRYLVIGTGKKITLECSQTMGHDKMYWYQQDPGMELHLIHYSYGVNSTEKGDLSSESTVSRIRTEHFPLTLESARPSHTSQYLCASSPRLLKGNQPQHFGDGTRLSIL.

This chain connects TRBV19 to TRBJ1-1; 8 nucleotides agree with TRBD1. The V segment lost 5 bases and the J segment 0 bases; nucleotides outside the gene matches: 8. This CDR3 has 16 residues. Germline V gives CDR1 LNHDA, CDR2 SQIVND (reference sequence). The CDR3 bases are TGTGCCAGTAGTCTCCGGACAGGGATCATGAACACTGAAGCTTTCTTT. As protein: CASSLRTGIMNTEAFF. Drawing the rest from reference TRBV19 and TRBJ1-1, the complete variable domain is DGGITQSPKYLFRKEGQNVTLSCEQNLNHDAMYWYRQDPGQGLRLIYYSQIVNDFQKGDIAEGYSVSREKKESFPLTVTSAQKNPTAFYLCASSLRTGIMNTEAFFGQGTRLTVV.

This clonotype was counted at least ten times. This chain connects TRBV9 to TRBJ2-7; 13 nucleotides line up with TRBD2. Trimming cost V 3 bases and J 7 bases; bases outside gene matches: 10. CDR1 SGDLS and CDR2 YYNGEE come from the germline V gene. The CDR3 extends over 16 amino acids. CDR3 DNA sequence: TGTGCCAGCAGCGGCCCCGGACTAGCGGGGGTATCGGAGCAGTACTTC. It yields the protein CASSGPGLAGVSEQYF.

This clonotype has just a few counts. This rearrangement joins TRBV9 to TRBJ2-2; D is possibly TRBD2 (6 bases). V was trimmed by 3 bases and J by 7 bases, leaving 13 bases between them. This CDR3 has 14 amino acids. Looked up from germline, CDR1 is SGDLS and CDR2 is YYNGEE. The CDR3 DNA reads TGTGCCAGCAGCGAGAGCTCGGGGGTCGGGGAGCTGTTTTTT. Its translation: CASSESSGVGELFF.

In the case of this clonotype: A much bigger clone sits one base away, suggesting this may be a read error. V gene TRBV29-1 combines with J gene TRBJ2-5; TRBD1 agrees at 7 bases. V lost 5 bases to trimming and J lost 11 bases; unmatched junction nucleotides: 29. The CDR3 extends over 18 amino acids. Germline V gene sequence: CDR1 SQVTM, CDR2 ANQGSEA. The CDR3 reads CSVQKGAASGRLSSEQYF. The DNA for the CDR3 is TGCAGCGTTCAAAAGGGGGCAGCCTCTGGCCGGTTGTCCAGTGAGCAGTACTTC.

There are a few counts of this clonotype. This chain uses TRBV12-3 or TRBV12-4 with TRBJ2-3; 7 bases are a match to TRBD2. V shed 3 bases, J shed 3 bases, and the junction held 9 bases outside the gene matches. CDR3 size: 16 residues. The CDR3 loop reads CASSFGWSSGTDTQYF. The DNA for the CDR3 is TGTGCCAGCAGTTTTGGTTGGAGTAGCGGGACAGATACGCAGTATTTT.